This is a list of T cell receptor beta chains from one sample in a study of blood T cell repertoires in COVID-19. Assay used: immunoSEQ multiplex PCR; TCRdb lists only in-frame clones, some missing. The data show approximately 52,000 clones, 91% seen once. Sequences were obtained from peripheral blood. All receptors come from a man aged 50 to 60 with acute or convalescent COVID-19. Each CDR3 is given with its conserved first and last residue. D genes are given only for firm matches. Rows give clone size only sometimes, using once, few, many, or a class for an expanded clone.

CDR3 DNA: TGCGCCAGCAGTTCTACAGGAGCCGGTGTTACCGGGGAGCTGTTTTTT
CDR3 protein: CASSSTGAGVTGELFF
V gene: TRBV5-1
clone size: -
CDR3 length: 16
J gene: TRBJ2-2
D gene: -

CDR3 DNA: TGTGCCAGCAGCCAATCCGGGGTCTCTGGGGCCAACGTCCTGACTTTC
CDR3 protein: CASSQSGVSGANVLTF
V gene: TRBV2
clone size: -
CDR3 length: 16
J gene: TRBJ2-6
D gene: -

CDR3 DNA: TGTGCCAGCTCAACCGGGACAGGGCTTGAAGCTTTCTTT
CDR3 protein: CASSTGTGLEAFF
V gene: TRBV18
clone size: -
CDR3 length: 13
J gene: TRBJ1-1
D gene: TRBD1

CDR3 DNA: TGTGCCAGCAGCAATTCTGTGAGCTCCTACAATGAGCAGTTCTTC
CDR3 protein: CASSNSVSSYNEQFF
V gene: TRBV21-1
clone size: -
CDR3 length: 15
J gene: TRBJ2-1
D gene: -

CDR3 DNA: TGTGCCAGCAGTTACAGGCTTGGAGGCACAGATACGCAGTATTTT
CDR3 protein: CASSYRLGGTDTQYF
V gene: TRBV6-2/TRBV6-3
clone size: -
CDR3 length: 15
J gene: TRBJ2-3
D gene: -

CDR3 DNA: TGTGCCAGCAGTTTTCAAGGGGAAGGGGAGCAGTACTTC
CDR3 protein: CASSFQGEGEQYF
V gene: TRBV12-3/TRBV12-4
clone size: -
CDR3 length: 13
J gene: TRBJ2-7
D gene: -

CDR3 DNA: TGTGCCAGTTCCACCAGGGACAGGGGGAACCTTAACTTC
CDR3 protein: CASSTRDRGNLNF
V gene: TRBV19
clone size: few
CDR3 length: 13
J gene: TRBJ2-7
D gene: TRBD1

CDR3 DNA: TGTGCCAGTAGTCCAGGACAGGGGGCGTGGATTCAGTACTTC
CDR3 protein: CASSPGQGAWIQYF
V gene: TRBV19
clone size: -
CDR3 length: 14
J gene: TRBJ2-4
D gene: TRBD1

CDR3 DNA: TGTGCCAGCGGGATGGGCGGGGGCACCCCCAATGAGCAGTTCTTC
CDR3 protein: CASGMGGGTPNEQFF
V gene: TRBV2
clone size: -
CDR3 length: 15
J gene: TRBJ2-1
D gene: -

CDR3 DNA: TGTGCCAGCAGTTCCCTCCAGGGATTGAACTATGGCTACACCTTC
CDR3 protein: CASSSLQGLNYGYTF
V gene: TRBV27
clone size: once
CDR3 length: 15
J gene: TRBJ1-2
D gene: -

CDR3 DNA: TGTGCCATCCGGGTAAGCGACAGGGGCAACTATGGCTACACCTTC
CDR3 protein: CAIRVSDRGNYGYTF
V gene: TRBV10-3
clone size: -
CDR3 length: 15
J gene: TRBJ1-2
D gene: TRBD1

CDR3 DNA: TGTGCCAGCAGCCTTGGACACCTGAATGAAAAACTGTTTTTT
CDR3 protein: CASSLGHLNEKLFF
V gene: TRBV3-1/TRBV3-2
clone size: -
CDR3 length: 14
J gene: TRBJ1-4
D gene: -

CDR3 DNA: TGTGCCAGCAGTGAGGGGTCAGGGGGAGCCAAAAACATTCAGTACTTC
CDR3 protein: CASSEGSGGAKNIQYF
V gene: TRBV2
clone size: once
CDR3 length: 16
J gene: TRBJ2-4
D gene: TRBD1

CDR3 DNA: TGTGCCAGTAGTATTGGTGGAGGGGCGGAGACCCAGTACTTC
CDR3 protein: CASSIGGGAETQYF
V gene: TRBV19
clone size: -
CDR3 length: 14
J gene: TRBJ2-5
D gene: -

CDR3 DNA: TGTGCCAGCTCACCCAACAGGGTTAACACTGAAGCTTTCTTT
CDR3 protein: CASSPNRVNTEAFF
V gene: TRBV18
clone size: -
CDR3 length: 14
J gene: TRBJ1-1
D gene: -

CDR3 DNA: TGTGCCAGCAGTGAATTAGGCGGGGGGGGAGTGTTTCGAGAGACCCAGTACTTC
CDR3 protein: CASSELGGGGVFRETQYF
V gene: TRBV6-1
clone size: -
CDR3 length: 18
J gene: TRBJ2-5
D gene: TRBD2

CDR3 DNA: TGTGCCAGCTCAAAAGGGGGTCAGCCCCAGCATTTT
CDR3 protein: CASSKGGQPQHF
V gene: TRBV18
clone size: -
CDR3 length: 12
J gene: TRBJ1-5
D gene: -

CDR3 DNA: TGTGCCAGCAGTGAAGCGAATACGGTGGCAGATACGCAGTATTTT
CDR3 protein: CASSEANTVADTQYF
V gene: TRBV2
clone size: -
CDR3 length: 15
J gene: TRBJ2-3
D gene: -

CDR3 DNA: TGCGCCAGCAGCCCAAGAGGACAGGGGTTCTCCTACGAGCAGTACTTC
CDR3 protein: CASSPRGQGFSYEQYF
V gene: TRBV4-1
clone size: -
CDR3 length: 16
J gene: TRBJ2-7
D gene: TRBD1

CDR3 DNA: TGCGCCAGCAAAGGTGTAGTAGGAGGAAACTATGGCTACACCTTC
CDR3 protein: CASKGVVGGNYGYTF
V gene: TRBV5-1
clone size: -
CDR3 length: 15
J gene: TRBJ1-2
D gene: -

CDR3 DNA: TGTGCCAGCAGCGGCCGGGACAGGGTCTACTATGAGCAGTTCTTC
CDR3 protein: CASSGRDRVYYEQFF
V gene: TRBV9
clone size: few
CDR3 length: 15
J gene: TRBJ2-1
D gene: TRBD1

CDR3 DNA: TGTGCCAGCAGCGTAACGGGGAATTCACCCCTCCACTTT
CDR3 protein: CASSVTGNSPLHF
V gene: TRBV9
clone size: -
CDR3 length: 13
J gene: TRBJ1-6
D gene: -

CDR3 DNA: TGTGCCAGCAGCGATCCTAGGACAGGAACCGAAGCTTTCTTT
CDR3 protein: CASSDPRTGTEAFF
V gene: TRBV11-2
clone size: once
CDR3 length: 14
J gene: TRBJ1-1
D gene: TRBD1

CDR3 DNA: TGTGCCAGCGAGCACGCGGGGGTAAACTACAATGAGCAGTTCTTC
CDR3 protein: CASEHAGVNYNEQFF
V gene: TRBV2
clone size: -
CDR3 length: 15
J gene: TRBJ2-1
D gene: TRBD2

CDR3 DNA: TGTGCCAGCAGCCAAGAAGTAGGCGGGGGGCCGAGAGATACGCAGTATTTT
CDR3 protein: CASSQEVGGGPRDTQYF
V gene: TRBV4-2
clone size: -
CDR3 length: 17
J gene: TRBJ2-3
D gene: TRBD2

CDR3 DNA: TGTGCCAGCAGCTTGGGGGGCAGGATAGAGGCTTTCTTT
CDR3 protein: CASSLGGRIEAFF
V gene: TRBV5-6
clone size: once
CDR3 length: 13
J gene: TRBJ1-1
D gene: -

CDR3 DNA: TGTGCCAGCAGCCTCTTGGAGCCCTCCTATAATTCACCCCTCCACTTT
CDR3 protein: CASSLLEPSYNSPLHF
V gene: TRBV2
clone size: -
CDR3 length: 16
J gene: TRBJ1-6
D gene: -

CDR3 DNA: TGTGCCACCCGAGGAACAGGGATCATCGACGAGCAGTACTTC
CDR3 protein: CATRGTGIIDEQYF
V gene: TRBV6-5
clone size: once
CDR3 length: 14
J gene: TRBJ2-7
D gene: -

CDR3 DNA: TGTGCCAGCAGCTTAGTGGGGCTAGAGAATGGCTACACCTTC
CDR3 protein: CASSLVGLENGYTF
V gene: TRBV7-9
clone size: -
CDR3 length: 14
J gene: TRBJ1-2
D gene: -

CDR3 DNA: TGTGCCTGGAGTAGGACGGGGGAAGACACTGAAGCTTTCTTT
CDR3 protein: CAWSRTGEDTEAFF
V gene: TRBV30
clone size: few
CDR3 length: 14
J gene: TRBJ1-1
D gene: -

CDR3 DNA: TGTGCTAGTGGTTTGGCAGATATGAACACTGAAGCTTTCTTT
CDR3 protein: CASGLADMNTEAFF
V gene: TRBV12-5
clone size: -
CDR3 length: 14
J gene: TRBJ1-1
D gene: -

CDR3 DNA: TGTGCCAGCAGTGGGGACAGGGGTGAAAAACTGTTTTTT
CDR3 protein: CASSGDRGEKLFF
V gene: TRBV2
clone size: -
CDR3 length: 13
J gene: TRBJ1-4
D gene: TRBD1

CDR3 DNA: TGTGCCAGCAGCGGACGACAGGGGCTCGAATCACCCCTCCACTTT
CDR3 protein: CASSGRQGLESPLHF
V gene: TRBV7-8
clone size: -
CDR3 length: 15
J gene: TRBJ1-6
D gene: TRBD1

CDR3 DNA: TGCGCCAGCAGCTTGGCGACAGGGTACGAGCAGTACTTC
CDR3 protein: CASSLATGYEQYF
V gene: TRBV5-1
clone size: -
CDR3 length: 13
J gene: TRBJ2-7
D gene: TRBD1

CDR3 DNA: TGTGCCAGCAGCCCGTGGGCGGACAGAGCGAACACCGGGGAGCTGTTTTTT
CDR3 protein: CASSPWADRANTGELFF
V gene: TRBV2
clone size: -
CDR3 length: 17
J gene: TRBJ2-2
D gene: -

CDR3 DNA: TGTGCCACCAGTGACGGGACACCCACAGATACGCAGTATTTT
CDR3 protein: CATSDGTPTDTQYF
V gene: TRBV24-1
clone size: -
CDR3 length: 14
J gene: TRBJ2-3
D gene: -

CDR3 DNA: TGTGCCAGCAGTGAAAATTTCCGGTACGAGCAGTACTTC
CDR3 protein: CASSENFRYEQYF
V gene: TRBV6-1
clone size: -
CDR3 length: 13
J gene: TRBJ2-7
D gene: -

CDR3 DNA: TGTGCCGCTACCGAGGGCCTCAATCAGCCCCAGCATTTT
CDR3 protein: CAATEGLNQPQHF
V gene: TRBV10-3
clone size: -
CDR3 length: 13
J gene: TRBJ1-5
D gene: -

CDR3 DNA: TGCGCCAGCAGAGTGGAGGTAATCGGAAACATTCAGTACTTC
CDR3 protein: CASRVEVIGNIQYF
V gene: TRBV5-1
clone size: -
CDR3 length: 14
J gene: TRBJ2-4
D gene: -

CDR3 DNA: TGCAGCGTTGATGACCGGGGGGGGAGCTATGGCTACACCTTC
CDR3 protein: CSVDDRGGSYGYTF
V gene: TRBV29-1
clone size: once
CDR3 length: 14
J gene: TRBJ1-2
D gene: -

CDR3 DNA: TGTGCCAGCAGCCAAGATTCGGTCACGCAGTATTTT
CDR3 protein: CASSQDSVTQYF
V gene: TRBV3-1/TRBV3-2
clone size: -
CDR3 length: 12
J gene: TRBJ2-3
D gene: -

CDR3 DNA: TGTGCCAGTATCCGGAACACCGGGGAGCTGTTTTTT
CDR3 protein: CASIRNTGELFF
V gene: TRBV19
clone size: few
CDR3 length: 12
J gene: TRBJ2-2
D gene: -

CDR3 DNA: TGTGCCAGCAGTTGGGGGACAGTTAATTCACCCCTCCACTTT
CDR3 protein: CASSWGTVNSPLHF
V gene: TRBV6-5
clone size: -
CDR3 length: 14
J gene: TRBJ1-6
D gene: TRBD1

CDR3 DNA: TGTGCCAGCTCACCCGGTACCATAGCGGGGGGGAGTAATGAGCAGTTCTTC
CDR3 protein: CASSPGTIAGGSNEQFF
V gene: TRBV18
clone size: few
CDR3 length: 17
J gene: TRBJ2-1
D gene: TRBD2

CDR3 DNA: TGTGCCAGTAGTTCAACAGGGGGCTATTACTATAGCAATCAGCCCCAGCATTTT
CDR3 protein: CASSSTGGYYYSNQPQHF
V gene: TRBV19
clone size: -
CDR3 length: 18
J gene: TRBJ1-5
D gene: TRBD1

CDR3 DNA: TGTGCCAGTAGTATTTCGACTAGCGGGGGGGCCTCCTACAATGAGCAGTTCTTC
CDR3 protein: CASSISTSGGASYNEQFF
V gene: TRBV19
clone size: once
CDR3 length: 18
J gene: TRBJ2-1
D gene: TRBD2

CDR3 DNA: TGTGCCAGCTCACCACCGGGTCAGGGTGGCAATCAGCCCCAGCATTTT
CDR3 protein: CASSPPGQGGNQPQHF
V gene: TRBV18
clone size: -
CDR3 length: 16
J gene: TRBJ1-5
D gene: -

CDR3 DNA: TGCGCCAGCAGCTTTGTTGGGGAGGGAAACACTGAAGCTTTCTTT
CDR3 protein: CASSFVGEGNTEAFF
V gene: TRBV5-1
clone size: -
CDR3 length: 15
J gene: TRBJ1-1
D gene: -

CDR3 DNA: TGTGCCAGCCGCAGGGCCGTCTATCAGCCCCAGCATTTT
CDR3 protein: CASRRAVYQPQHF
V gene: TRBV27
clone size: -
CDR3 length: 13
J gene: TRBJ1-5
D gene: -

CDR3 DNA: TGCGCCAGCAGCTTGGGGGGACAGGGTAATTCACCCCTCCACTTT
CDR3 protein: CASSLGGQGNSPLHF
V gene: TRBV5-1
clone size: once
CDR3 length: 15
J gene: TRBJ1-6
D gene: TRBD1

CDR3 DNA: TGTGCCAGCAGTTTTCTCCAGCCCCAGCATTTT
CDR3 protein: CASSFLQPQHF
V gene: TRBV12-3/TRBV12-4
clone size: -
CDR3 length: 11
J gene: TRBJ1-5
D gene: -